The 12 T cell receptor beta chains reported below all come from one sample, sequenced in a study of T cell responses to AZD1222 COVID-19 vaccine (dated by TCRdb to the early 2020s). Library preparation used the immunoSEQ multiplex PCR assay. This is the immuneACCESS table as TCRdb keeps it, with only in-frame sequences that have V and J called. A part of the clones is gone; compared with another copy, unresolved V genes explain less than half, and the rest is unexplained. The sample table lists 70,000 to 95,000 clones, roughly 90% of them with a count of one. Together, the top ten hold around 28% of the sample. Taken with the paper, the label for time point translates to: about 28 days (+/-7) after the second vaccine dose. The sample here was peripheral blood, taken 28 days after the second AZD1222 dose. Receptor source: an adult who received the AZD1222 COVID-19 vaccine.

V gene TRBV28 combines with J gene TRBJ2-1; 11 bases are a match to TRBD2. Germline assignment: CDR1 MDHEN and CDR2 SYDVKM. Trimming took 7 bases from V and 8 from J; bases not matched to a gene: 10. The CDR3 extends over 15 amino acids. The CDR3 protein is CASTRLAGIRDEQFF. For the CDR3, the DNA is TGTGCCAGCACCCGACTAGCGGGAATTAGAGATGAGCAGTTCTTC. The full variable domain, its missing parts supplied by reference TRBV28 and TRBJ2-1, is DVKVTQSSRYLVKRTGEKVFLECVQDMDHENMFWYRQDPGLGLRLIYFSYDVKMKEKGDIPEGYSVSREKKERFSLILESASTNQTSMYLCASTRLAGIRDEQFFGPGTRLTVL.

The CDR3 DNA sequence: TGTGCCAGCATCCGGACTAGCGAGGGAGATACGCAGTATTTT. Translation gives CASIRTSEGDTQYF. This chain connects TRBV2 to TRBJ2-3, with 9 bases identical to TRBD2. The CDR3 extends over 14 amino acids. From germline, CDR1 is SNHLY and CDR2 FYNNEI. V lost 7 bases to trimming and J lost 5 bases; unmatched junction nucleotides: 7.

The genes are TRBV28 and TRBJ1-2; 7 bases agree with TRBD1. Germline CDR1 is MDHEN and CDR2 is SYDVKM. V was clipped by 2 bases and J by 4 bases; unmatched bases: 7. This CDR3 region has 15 residues. The CDR3 nucleotides are TGTGCCAGCAGTTTAGCTGTTACAGGGGCCTATGGCTACACCTTC. This encodes CASSLAVTGAYGYTF.

V usage is TRBV23-1 and J usage is TRBJ1-1; a possible D gene is TRBD1 (5 bases). TRBV23-1 is an open reading frame, and its role is uncertain. Trimming took 2 bases from V and 1 from J, leaving 8 bases between them. The CDR3 totals 14 residues. CDR3 amino acids: CASSQHRRNTEAFF. Here the CDR3 DNA reads TGCGCCAGCAGTCAACACAGGCGGAACACTGAAGCTTTCTTT.

This sequence joins TRBV7-6 and TRBJ2-1; TRBD1 is a possible D gene (6 bases). Germline V gene data show CDR1 as SGHVS and CDR2 as FNYEAQ. The V end lost 2 bases, the J end lost 2 bases, and 16 bases lay between the germline ends. This CDR3 region has 17 residues. CDR3 residues: CASSLRFRQVTYNEQFF. The CDR3, as DNA: TGTGCCAGCAGCTTAAGGTTCCGACAGGTGACCTACAATGAGCAGTTCTTC.

The J gene is TRBJ2-6, the V gene TRBV21-1. TRBV21-1 is labeled a pseudogene. The CDR3 is made up of 15 amino acids. CDR3 region: CASLKRGSGANVLTF. Written as DNA, the CDR3 is TGTGCCAGCTTAAAGAGGGGTTCTGGGGCCAACGTCCTGACTTTC.

The V gene is TRBV4-1, the J gene TRBJ2-7; D is unresolved. The CDR3 contains 14 residues. Trimming took off 1 base at V and 3 bases at J, with 10 bases between the two ends. CDR1 MGHRA and CDR2 YSYEKL come from the germline V gene. CDR3 DNA sequence: TGCGCCAGCAGCCAAGGTCCCCACAGCTACGAGCAGTACTTC. Protein product: CASSQGPHSYEQYF.

The chain joins TRBV6-5 to TRBJ1-2; tentatively, D is TRBD1 (6 bases). V was pared by 5 bases and J by 0 bases, with 10 bases between. CDR1 is MNHEY and CDR2 is SVGAGI in the germline V gene. The CDR3 spans 14 residues. CDR3: CASSLTGSNYGYTF. The CDR3 DNA reads TGTGCCAGCAGTCTAACAGGGTCTAACTATGGCTACACCTTC.

This clone was recorded once. The rearrangement uses TRBV28 and TRBJ2-5, with TRBD1 identical over 9 bases. The CDR3 sequence is 15 residues long. Germline V gene sequence: CDR1 MDHEN, CDR2 SYDVKM. Unmatched junction bases numbered 9, after V lost 8 bases and J lost 2 bases. CDR3 amino acids: CASVPSGQGQETQYF. DNA of the CDR3: TGTGCCAGCGTGCCATCCGGACAGGGGCAAGAGACCCAGTACTTC.

The chain joins TRBV27 to TRBJ2-5; no clear D. Germline-derived CDR1 and CDR2 are MNHEY and SMNVEV (reference sequence). The ends were cut back, 5 bases at V and 1 base at J, with 17 bases in the middle. The CDR3 contains 16 residues. The CDR3 DNA sequence: TGTGCCAGCAGTCCAGGTCCGTTCGGGCCCCAAGAGACCCAGTACTTC. Encoded protein: CASSPGPFGPQETQYF.

The chain recombines TRBV12-3 or TRBV12-4 with TRBJ1-1; D ambiguous. This CDR3 has 13 residues. V was trimmed by 6 bases and J by 2 bases, leaving 10 bases between them. The CDR3 reads CASSPDINTEAFF. In DNA form, the CDR3 reads TGTGCCAGCAGCCCAGACATCAACACTGAAGCTTTCTTT.

The rearrangement links TRBV11-2 to TRBJ1-4; 10 bases match TRBD1. The germline V gene encodes CDR1 SGHAT and CDR2 FQNNGV. CDR3 length: 14 amino acids. The V gene end was trimmed by 3 bases and the J gene end by 6 bases; junction bases not matched to a gene: 1. In DNA form, the CDR3 reads TGTGCCAGCAGCTTCGGGACAGGGGATGAAAAACTGTTTTTT. As protein: CASSFGTGDEKLFF.